The 28 T cell receptor beta chains listed next were all sequenced from one sample in a study of cytomegalovirus exposure and HLA in healthy donors. Assay used: immunoSEQ multiplex PCR; TCRdb lists only in-frame clones, some missing. The table records roughly 150,000 clones, roughly nine tenths of them present only once. Sequencing used PBMCs. Source of these receptors: a woman younger than 30 in good health and CMV-seropositive.

The chain combines TRBV28 with TRBJ1-5; D remains unclear. V was trimmed by 3 bases and J by 7 bases, leaving 13 bases between them. The CDR3 contains 14 residues. Germline values: CDR1 MDHEN, CDR2 SYDVKM. CDR3 DNA sequence: TGTGCCAGCAGTTTCTTAACGACGGGGCAGCCCCAGCATTTT. Amino acid sequence: CASSFLTTGQPQHF.

J is TRBJ1-4 and V is TRBV7-2; D is ambiguous. The V gene lost 0 bases and the J gene lost 4 bases, with 9 bases spanning the gap. Per germline, CDR1 SGHTA and CDR2 FQGNSA. The CDR3 extends over 15 amino acids. The CDR3 DNA follows: TGTGCCAGCAGCTTAGCGCCACAGTATAATGAAAAACTGTTTTTT. Translated, it gives CASSLAPQYNEKLFF. The full variable domain, completed using reference TRBV7-2 and TRBJ1-4, is GAGVSQSPSNKVTEKGKDVELRCDPISGHTALYWYRQSLGQGLEFLIYFQGNSAPDKSGLPSDRFSAERTGGSVSTLTIQRTQQEDSAVYLCASSLAPQYNEKLFFGSGTQLSVL.

This clone was observed a few times. This rearrangement joins TRBV5-1 to TRBJ2-5; TRBD1 aligns across 8 bases. The germline CDR1 and CDR2 sequences are SGHRS and YFSETQ. V was pared by 5 bases and J by 3 bases, with 6 bases of the junction left unmatched. CDR3 size: 14 residues. The CDR3, as DNA: TGCGCCAGCAGTCGTCAGGGGGCGGAAGAGACCCAGTACTTC. Amino acids: CASSRQGAEETQYF.

This chain connects TRBV5-1 to TRBJ2-5, with 15 bases identical to TRBD2. After removal of 4 bases from V and 3 bases from J, the junction contained 7 bases not matched to a gene. Germline assignment: CDR1 SGHRS and CDR2 YFSETQ. This CDR3 has 17 amino acids. The CDR3 loop is CASSIGLAGGPEETQYF. CDR3 in DNA: TGCGCCAGCAGCATCGGACTAGCGGGAGGGCCCGAAGAGACCCAGTACTTC.

The chain carries TRBV6-5 and TRBJ1-2, with 10 nucleotides matching TRBD1. V gave up 6 bases and J gave up 8 bases; unmatched junction bases: 12. The CDR3 covers 15 residues. CDR1 and CDR2 from the germline V gene are MNHEY and SVGAGI. CDR3 region: CASRQPGQGLYGYTF. CDR3 nucleotide sequence: TGTGCCAGCAGACAACCGGGACAGGGGTTGTACGGCTACACCTTC.

This clone was seen a single time. The chain combines TRBV11-3 with TRBJ2-5; the match to TRBD2 covers 11 bases. The V segment lost 0 bases and the J segment 5 bases; nucleotides outside the gene matches: 5. CDR1 is SGHNT and CDR2 is YENEEA in the germline V gene. The CDR3 has 16 residues. The CDR3 region is CASSLETSGSRETQYF. DNA of the CDR3: TGTGCCAGCAGCTTAGAAACTAGCGGGAGTCGGGAGACCCAGTACTTC.

V usage is TRBV5-1 and J usage is TRBJ1-1; possibly TRBD1 for D (5 bases). Trimming left V 4 bases short and J 1 base short, with 8 bases between. CDR1 and CDR2 from the germline V gene are SGHRS and YFSETQ. There are 13 residues in the CDR3. The CDR3 nucleotides read TGCGCCAGCAGCATTGGACAGAACACTGAAGCTTTCTTT. It translates to CASSIGQNTEAFF.

The gene calls are TRBV19 and TRBJ2-2; 8 bases match TRBD1. The CDR3 is 17 amino acids. Germline CDR1 and CDR2: LNHDA and SQIVND (reference sequence). Trimming removed 3 bases from V and 1 base from J; junction bases left unmatched: 7. CDR3 in amino acids: CASSMVPGGGNTGELFF. DNA of the CDR3: TGTGCCAGTAGTATGGTCCCAGGGGGCGGGAACACCGGGGAGCTGTTTTTT.

This chain uses TRBV28 with TRBJ2-5; D may be TRBD2 (7 bases). CDR1 is MDHEN and CDR2 is SYDVKM in the germline V gene. The CDR3 sequence is 14 residues long. Trimming shortened V by 7 bases and J by 5 bases, and 17 bases separated the two germline ends. CDR3 DNA sequence: TGTGCCAGCATTAGTAGGGGGGGTCGTGAGACCCAGTACTTC. This gives the protein CASISRGGRETQYF.

This chain connects TRBV5-1 to TRBJ1-1; unclear D gene. Germline V lookup: CDR1 SGHRS, CDR2 YFSETQ. This CDR3 is built from 13 residues. V dropped 3 bases and J dropped 3 bases, with 9 bases sitting between them. This CDR3 reads CASSYEGDTEAFF. CDR3 bases: TGCGCCAGCAGCTACGAGGGCGACACTGAAGCTTTCTTT. The full variable domain, its missing parts supplied by reference TRBV5-1 and TRBJ1-1, is KAGVTQTPRYLIKTRGQQVTLSCSPISGHRSVSWYQQTPGQGLQFLFEYFSETQRNKGNFPGRFSGRQFSNSRSEMNVSTLELGDSALYLCASSYEGDTEAFFGQGTRLTVV.

The gene calls are TRBV7-6 and TRBJ2-2; D gene uncertain. The germline V gene encodes CDR1 SGHVS and CDR2 FNYEAQ. V was shortened by 0 bases and J by 4 bases, with 9 bases between the two germline ends. CDR3 length equals 15 residues. DNA for the CDR3: TGTGCCAGCAGCTTAGCGGTACTTTCCACCGGGGAGCTGTTTTTT. Translation gives CASSLAVLSTGELFF.

The count of this clone is one. The gene calls are TRBV29-1 and TRBJ1-2, with TRBD1 matching over 7 bases. V lost 7 bases to trimming and J lost 0 bases; unmatched junction nucleotides: 11. Looked up from germline, CDR1 is SQVTM and CDR2 is ANQGSEA. There are 15 residues in the CDR3. Here the CDR3 reads CSASTGFRPNYGYTF. DNA for the CDR3: TGCAGCGCCTCGACAGGGTTCCGTCCTAACTATGGCTACACCTTC.

The chain couples TRBV7-9 to TRBJ2-7, with TRBD1 matching 9 bases. CDR3 length: 14 residues. CDR1 and CDR2 from the germline V gene are SEHNR and FQNEAQ (reference sequence). V was pared by 3 bases and J by 3 bases, with 3 bases of the junction left unmatched. CDR3 nucleotide sequence: TGTGCCAGCAGCTTTCCGGGACAGGGCTACGAGCAGTACTTC. This encodes CASSFPGQGYEQYF.

CDR3 nucleotides: TGTGCCAGATCGGGCAGGGGTCTTCGCGAGCAGTACTTC. This gives the protein CARSGRGLREQYF. V usage is TRBV19 and J usage is TRBJ2-7, with D possibly matching TRBD1 (6 bases). CDR3 length: 13 residues. CDR1 and CDR2 from the germline V gene are LNHDA and SQIVND (reference sequence). V was pared by 9 bases and J by 6 bases, with 18 bases between.

V usage is TRBV5-1 and J usage is TRBJ1-4, with no clear D. From germline, CDR1 is SGHRS and CDR2 YFSETQ. CDR3 length: 15 residues. The germline V and J ends were trimmed by 4 bases and 0 bases, with 10 bases remaining between them. CDR3: CASSPQRATNEKLFF. As DNA, the CDR3 is TGCGCCAGCAGCCCCCAAAGAGCAACTAATGAAAAACTGTTTTTT.

CDR3 sequence: CSVRLAGSYEQYF. The CDR3 DNA reads as TGCAGCGTAAGACTAGCGGGATCCTACGAGCAGTACTTC. V is TRBV29-1 and J is TRBJ2-7, with 11 bases aligning to TRBD2. Unmatched junction bases numbered 2, after V lost 6 bases and J lost 1 base. CDR1 is SQVTM and CDR2 is ANQGSEA in the germline V gene. The length of the CDR3 is 13 residues.

The J gene is TRBJ2-5, the V gene TRBV10-1, with D maybe TRBD2 (6 bases). Trimming left V 5 bases short and J 2 bases short, with 18 bases between. This CDR3 region has 16 residues. CDR1 is WNHNN, CDR2 SYGVQD, per germline (reference sequence). CDR3 in amino acids: CASSTNLAPIQETQYF. DNA of the CDR3: TGCGCCAGCAGTACCAATCTAGCGCCCATTCAAGAGACCCAGTACTTC.

There are many counts of this clone. The chain carries TRBV6-4 and TRBJ2-3; 12 bases agree with TRBD2. The germline V gene has CDR1 MRHNA and CDR2 SNTAGT. This CDR3 is 16 amino acids long. With 0 bases clipped from V and 4 bases from J, the junction kept 2 bases outside the gene matches. Written as DNA, the CDR3 is TGTGCCAGCAGTGACTCGGGGACTAGCGGGCCAGATACGCAGTATTTT. Translation gives CASSDSGTSGPDTQYF.

This chain joins TRBV7-2 and TRBJ2-7, with 11 bases matching TRBD2. V shed 3 bases, J shed 4 bases, and the junction held 5 bases outside the gene matches. Germline CDR1 SGHTA, CDR2 FQGNSA. The CDR3 runs 15 residues. As DNA, the CDR3 is TGTGCCAGCAGCTTTCTAGCGGGAGGAGGTTACGAGCAGTACTTC. Translated, it gives CASSFLAGGGYEQYF.

The chain recombines TRBV5-1 with TRBJ2-7, with D unclear. V shed 4 bases and J shed 6 bases, with 11 bases lying between them. Germline lookup yields CDR1 SGHRS and CDR2 YFSETQ. The CDR3 extends over 12 amino acids. CDR3 residues: CASSLGAGEQYF. Here the CDR3 DNA reads TGCGCCAGCAGCCTAGGCGCCGGCGAGCAGTACTTC.

The V and J genes are TRBV7-9 and TRBJ2-3, with TRBD2 matching 10 bases. The V gene's germline CDR1 is SEHNR and CDR2 FQNEAQ (reference sequence). CDR3 size: 16 residues. J gave up 5 bases and V 8 bases, and 13 bases lay outside the gene matches. CDR3 sequence reads: CASGRALAGVVDTQYF. The CDR3 coding sequence is TGTGCCAGCGGACGAGCTCTAGCGGGGGTGGTAGATACGCAGTATTTT.

This clone came up once. The chain carries TRBV4-2 and TRBJ2-2, with 7 bases that match TRBD2. Trimming at V came to 1 base and at J to 3 bases, leaving 8 bases not matched to a gene. Germline V gives CDR1 LGHNA, CDR2 YNFKEQ. There are 17 residues in the CDR3. The CDR3 coding sequence is TGTGCCAGCAGCCAAGTAACCAGCGGGGATTACACCGGGGAGCTGTTTTTT. This gives the protein CASSQVTSGDYTGELFF.

The chain couples TRBV11-3 to TRBJ2-1; D is perhaps TRBD2 (5 bases). V lost 5 bases, J lost 3 bases, and 11 bases lay in between. The CDR3 has 14 residues. Germline-derived CDR1 and CDR2 are SGHNT and YENEEA. The CDR3 nucleotides are TGTGCCAGCAGCCCCAGGACTGTCTACAATGAGCAGTTCTTC. Its translation is CASSPRTVYNEQFF.

The rearrangement joins TRBV29-1 to TRBJ2-1; D is possibly TRBD2 (6 bases). This CDR3 has 15 residues. Germline assignment: CDR1 SQVTM and CDR2 ANQGSEA. Trimming took off 3 bases at V and 5 bases at J, with 17 bases between the two ends. CDR3 nucleotide sequence: TGCAGCGTTGACCTCGGGACTGGCCCCAACAATGAGCAGTTCTTC. Protein sequence: CSVDLGTGPNNEQFF.

This clone was observed a few times. The chain couples TRBV11-2 to TRBJ2-5; 7 bases align to TRBD2. The germline V gene encodes CDR1 SGHAT and CDR2 FQNNGV. V lost 5 bases and J lost 5; bases outside the gene matches: 8. The CDR3 contains 14 residues. The CDR3 DNA follows: TGTGCCAGCAGCGAACGGACTAGTGGGGAGACCCAGTACTTC. Its translation is CASSERTSGETQYF. Supplemented by reference TRBV11-2 and TRBJ2-5, the full variable domain reads EAGVAQSPRYKIIEKRQSVAFWCNPISGHATLYWYQQILGQGPKLLIQFQNNGVVDDSQLPKDRFSAERLKGVDSTLKIQPAKLEDSAVYLCASSERTSGETQYFGPGTRLLVL.

V and J are TRBV6-6 and TRBJ1-4; D unresolved. The CDR3 loop spans 15 amino acids. V lost 5 bases to trimming and J lost 6 bases, with 16 bases between them. The germline V gene has CDR1 MNHNY and CDR2 SVGAGI (reference sequence). The CDR3 coding sequence is TGTGCCAGCAGTGCGTGGGGAGCCGTGGATGAAAAACTGTTTTTT. Amino acid sequence: CASSAWGAVDEKLFF.

The chain couples TRBV9 to TRBJ1-4; D might be TRBD1 (6 bases). V dropped 3 bases and J dropped 8 bases, with 14 bases sitting between them. Germline CDR1 reads SGDLS; CDR2 reads YYNGEE. CDR3 length equals 14 residues. This chain's CDR3 is CASSGGTSQEKLFF. The CDR3 DNA sequence: TGTGCCAGCAGCGGGGGGACATCACAAGAAAAACTGTTTTTT.

This clone was counted once. V gene TRBV7-2 combines with J gene TRBJ2-7; D not certain. This CDR3 region has 16 residues. The ends were cut back, 1 base at V and 4 bases at J, with 17 bases in the middle. Looked up from germline, CDR1 is SGHTA and CDR2 is FQGNSA. CDR3 region: CASSLGIEIASYEQYF. The CDR3 nucleotides are TGTGCCAGCAGCTTAGGAATCGAGATCGCATCGTACGAGCAGTACTTC.